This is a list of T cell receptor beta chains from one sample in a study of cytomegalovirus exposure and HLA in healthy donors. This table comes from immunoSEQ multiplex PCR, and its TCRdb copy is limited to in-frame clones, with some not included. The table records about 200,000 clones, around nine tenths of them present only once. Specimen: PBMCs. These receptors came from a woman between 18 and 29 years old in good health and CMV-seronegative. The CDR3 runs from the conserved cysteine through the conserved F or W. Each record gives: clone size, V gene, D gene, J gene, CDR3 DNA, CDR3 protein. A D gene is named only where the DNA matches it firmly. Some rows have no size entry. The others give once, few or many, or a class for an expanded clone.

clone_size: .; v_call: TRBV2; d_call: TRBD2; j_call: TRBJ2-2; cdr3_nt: TGTGCCAGCAGGAGACTAGCGGGAGCGAACACCGGGGAGCTGTTTTTT; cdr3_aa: CASRRLAGANTGELFF
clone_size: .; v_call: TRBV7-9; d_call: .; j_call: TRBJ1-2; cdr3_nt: TGTGCCAGCAGCTTCTTACAGACGGCCTATGGCTACACCTTC; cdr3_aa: CASSFLQTAYGYTF
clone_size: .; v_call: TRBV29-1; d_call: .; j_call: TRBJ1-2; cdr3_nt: TGCAGCGTTGACGGTCCGGGAGATACCTATACCTTC; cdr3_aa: CSVDGPGDTYTF
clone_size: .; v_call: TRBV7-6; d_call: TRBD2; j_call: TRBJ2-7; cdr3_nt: TGTGCCAGCAGCTCGATAGCGGGGGTGAGCTCCTACGAGCAGTACTTC; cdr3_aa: CASSSIAGVSSYEQYF
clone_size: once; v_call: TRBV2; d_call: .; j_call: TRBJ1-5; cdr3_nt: TGTGCCAGCAGTGGACAGCCCCGGCCCCAGCATTTT; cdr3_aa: CASSGQPRPQHF
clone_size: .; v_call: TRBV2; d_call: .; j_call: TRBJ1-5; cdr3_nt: TGTGCCAGCACCCTTATAGGGGAACGGCCCCAGCATTTT; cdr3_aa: CASTLIGERPQHF
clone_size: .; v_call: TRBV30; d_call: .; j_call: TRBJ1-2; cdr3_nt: TGTGCCTGGAGTGTTCAGGCCGCTGGCTATGGCTACACCTTC; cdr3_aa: CAWSVQAAGYGYTF
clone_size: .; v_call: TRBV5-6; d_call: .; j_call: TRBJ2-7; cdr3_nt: TGTGCCAGCAGCTTGGCTTCAGGAGAGCAGTACTTC; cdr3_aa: CASSLASGEQYF
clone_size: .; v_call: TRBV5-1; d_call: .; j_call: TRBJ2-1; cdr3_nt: TGCGCCAGCAGCTTAGGCGGTAGCTCCTACAATGAGCAGTTCTTC; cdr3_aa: CASSLGGSSYNEQFF
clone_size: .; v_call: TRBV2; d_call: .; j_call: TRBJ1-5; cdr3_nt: TGTGCCAGCCAAGGGGGGGTGGTAGATCAGCCCCAGCATTTT; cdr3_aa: CASQGGVVDQPQHF
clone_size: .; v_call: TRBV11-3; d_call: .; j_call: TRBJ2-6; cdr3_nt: TGTGCCAGCAGCGTTCGGGTCGCTGGGGCCAACGTCCTGACTTTC; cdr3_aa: CASSVRVAGANVLTF
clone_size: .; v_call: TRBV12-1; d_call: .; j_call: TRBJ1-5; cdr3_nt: TGTGCCAGCAGCTTTAGGACAGGACATCAGCCCCAGCATTTT; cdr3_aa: CASSFRTGHQPQHF
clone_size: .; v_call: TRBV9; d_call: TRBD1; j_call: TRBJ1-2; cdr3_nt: TGTGCCAGCAGCGTAACTACTCACAGGGGAAGGGGTGGCTACACCTTC; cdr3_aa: CASSVTTHRGRGGYTF